A single sample is the source of the 10 T cell receptor beta chains below, sequenced in a study of CD8+CD57+ T cells in acquired aplastic anemia. Genomic DNA was employed as the template in profiling TCR beta VDJ and CDR3. TCRdb independently ran MiXCR on the reads; one entry per CDR3 protein. The sample has 350,000 to 450,000 distinct CDR3 sequences; around 68% are singletons. Material for sequencing was sorted CD4+, CD8+, or CD8+CD57+ T cells (not recorded which) from PBMCs. Every receptor here comes from a human donor in good health, serving as a control.

This clonotype came up many times. The chain is built from TRBV10-3 and TRBJ1-1; TRBD1 matches at 9 bases. The germline CDR1 and CDR2 sequences are ENHRY and SYGVKD. The CDR3 length is 12 residues. V was pared by 10 bases and J by 6 bases, with 6 bases of the junction left unmatched. The CDR3 nucleotides read TGTGCCACCCAGGACAGGGGACCTGAAGCTTTCTTT. Protein sequence: CATQDRGPEAFF.

This sequence joins TRBV7-2 and TRBJ1-6; TRBD1 matches at 10 bases. The CDR3 contains 19 residues. Trimming at V came to 3 bases and at J to 6 bases, leaving 14 bases not matched to a gene. Germline CDR1 reads SGHTA; CDR2 reads FQGNSA. CDR3 region: CASSFRTGGPASSNSPLHF. The CDR3 DNA follows: TGTGCCAGCAGCTTTCGGACAGGGGGGCCAGCGAGCTCTAATTCACCCCTCCACTTT.

The V call is TRBV7-3, the J call TRBJ2-1, with D perhaps TRBD1 (6 bases). Germline loops: CDR1 SGHTA, CDR2 FQGTGA. V was pared by 5 bases and J by 9 bases, with 20 bases between. The CDR3 has 15 residues. In DNA form, the CDR3 reads TGTGCCAGCAGCGCAACAGGGCCCGTCGGTACTGAGCAGTTCTTC. This gives the protein CASSATGPVGTEQFF.

The chain uses TRBV5-1 and TRBJ1-6; D unresolved. The germline V gene encodes CDR1 SGHRS and CDR2 YFSETQ. This CDR3 contains 16 residues. Trimming took 2 bases from V and 10 from J, leaving 19 bases between them. The CDR3 nucleotides are TGCGCCAGCAGCTTAGTTGAGACTCATCCGGGCTCACCCCTCCACTTT. As protein: CASSLVETHPGSPLHF.

V is TRBV20-1 and J is TRBJ2-5, with TRBD2 as a possible D gene (5 bases). CDR3 size: 15 residues. Germline values: CDR1 DFQATT, CDR2 SNEGSKA (reference sequence). The germline V and J ends were trimmed by 6 bases and 5 bases, with 22 bases remaining between them. The CDR3 spells CSAALRRSSEETQYF. The DNA of the CDR3 is TGCAGTGCCGCACTTCGGAGGTCATCGGAGGAGACCCAGTACTTC.

Many counts were recorded for this clonotype. The chain joins TRBV6-1 to TRBJ2-3; 8 bases are shared with TRBD1. The CDR3 loop spans 16 amino acids. The V gene end was trimmed by 3 bases and the J gene end by 4 bases; junction bases not matched to a gene: 9. CDR1 and CDR2 from the germline V gene are MNHNS and SASEGT. The CDR3 is CASSDSGQGRPDTQYF. CDR3 DNA sequence: TGTGCCAGCAGTGACTCTGGACAGGGAAGGCCAGATACGCAGTATTTT.

The V and J genes are TRBV5-1 and TRBJ2-5; the D is unclear. CDR1 is SGHRS, CDR2 YFSETQ, per germline. CDR3 size: 14 residues. V was clipped by 4 bases and J by 5 bases, with 15 bases between them. The DNA for the CDR3 is TGCGCCAGCAGCACATCACAGAGAAGGGAGACCCAGTACTTC. It translates to CASSTSQRRETQYF.

This clonotype was seen a handful of times. This CDR3 is CATSIRGAHEQYF. The CDR3 bases are TGTGCCACCAGCATTCGGGGAGCACACGAGCAGTACTTC. This chain joins TRBV15 and TRBJ2-7; TRBD2 is a possible D gene (5 bases). This CDR3 has 13 amino acids. Trimming pared 4 bases from V and 5 bases from J, leaving 12 bases between. Germline-derived CDR1 and CDR2 are LNHNV and YYDKDF (reference sequence).

This rearrangement joins TRBV20-1 to TRBJ2-2; D is undetermined. This CDR3 has 14 residues. CDR1 is DFQATT and CDR2 is SNEGSKA in the germline V gene (reference sequence). V lost 2 bases and J lost 9, with 16 bases in between. The CDR3 bases are TGCAGTGCTAGACGGGCTGGGTCTACGCGGGAGCTGTTTTTT. The encoded protein is CSARRAGSTRELFF.

The rearrangement links TRBV19 to TRBJ1-6; D possibly matches TRBD1 or TRBD2 (5 bases each). The DNA end is more similar to TRBJ2-3, so the J call may be wrong. Germline-derived CDR1 and CDR2 are LNHDA and SQIVND (reference sequence). The CDR3 spans 14 residues. The CDR3 nucleotides read TGTGCCATAGCGACGGGACCGGGCGGAGATACGCAGTATTTT. Protein sequence: CAIATGPGGDTQYF.